The sample holds a few counts of the clone carrying this T cell receptor beta chain. Its antigen is still unknown. Isolated RNA was reverse transcribed in full, so expressed TCRB transcripts were sequenced. TCRdb's table, derived via immunoSEQ multiplex PCR, lists solely in-frame clones and lacks some. Altogether about 700,000 clones are present, under 15% being singletons, with the ten largest covering about 0.02%. Germline V gene lookup returns CDR1 DFQATT and CDR2 SNEGSKA (reference sequence). The CDR3 has 10 amino acids. V lost 4 bases and J lost 4, with 4 bases in between. The data stem from a study of beta chain features in type 1 diabetes. The study's findings and limits: Type 1 diabetes patients had TCRB CDR3s that were shorter (moderately but significantly so) in all four CD4+ subsets. PCR, the amplification step, might favor shorter templates, equally in patients and controls.

Sequencing was carried out using naive CD4+ T cells from blood. This sequence joins TRBV20-1 and TRBJ2-5; the D is unclear. The receptor's source is a man aged 18-30 years with type 1 diabetes. CDR3 region: CSANLETQYF. The CDR3 coding sequence is TGCAGTGCTAACCTAGAGACCCAGTACTTC.